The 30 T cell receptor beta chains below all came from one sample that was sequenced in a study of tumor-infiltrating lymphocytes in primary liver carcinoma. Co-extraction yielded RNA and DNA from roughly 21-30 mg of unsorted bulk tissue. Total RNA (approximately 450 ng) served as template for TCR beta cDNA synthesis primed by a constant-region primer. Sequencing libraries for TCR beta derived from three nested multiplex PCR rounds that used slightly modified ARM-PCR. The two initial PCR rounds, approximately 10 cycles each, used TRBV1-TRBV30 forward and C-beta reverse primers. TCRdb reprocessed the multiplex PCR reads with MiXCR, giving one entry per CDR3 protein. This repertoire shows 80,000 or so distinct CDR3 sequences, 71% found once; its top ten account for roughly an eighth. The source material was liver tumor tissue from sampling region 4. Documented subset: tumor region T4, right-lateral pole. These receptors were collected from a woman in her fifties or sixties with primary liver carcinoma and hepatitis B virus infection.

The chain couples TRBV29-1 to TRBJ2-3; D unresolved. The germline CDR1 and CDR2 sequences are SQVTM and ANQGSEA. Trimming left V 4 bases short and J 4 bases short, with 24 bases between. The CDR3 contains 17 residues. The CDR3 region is CSVGETPDGILADTQYF. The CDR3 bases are TGCAGCGTTGGGGAAACCCCGGACGGAATCCTTGCAGATACGCAGTATTTT.

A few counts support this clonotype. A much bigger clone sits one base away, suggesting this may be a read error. CDR3 sequence: CASSSLIVQGGLTETFF. The CDR3 DNA reads as TGCGCCAGCAGCTCTCTTATCGTACAGGGAGGGTTAACTGAAACTTTCTTT. The chain joins TRBV4-1 to TRBJ1-1; D might be TRBD1 (6 bases). This CDR3 is built from 17 residues. CDR1 MGHRA and CDR2 YSYEKL come from the germline V gene.

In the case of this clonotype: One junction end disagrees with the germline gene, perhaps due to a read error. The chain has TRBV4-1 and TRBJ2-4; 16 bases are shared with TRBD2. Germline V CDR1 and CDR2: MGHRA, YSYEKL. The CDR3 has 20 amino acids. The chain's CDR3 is CPSSQGGTSGRAGAKNIQYF. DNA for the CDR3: TGCCCCAGCAGCCAAGGTGGGACTAGCGGGAGGGCTGGGGCCAAAAACATTCAGTACTTC.

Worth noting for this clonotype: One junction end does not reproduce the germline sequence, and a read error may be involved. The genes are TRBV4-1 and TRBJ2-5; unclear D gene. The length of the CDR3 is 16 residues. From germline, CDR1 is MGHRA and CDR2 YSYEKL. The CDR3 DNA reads TGTGCCAGCAGCCAAGGTCCCCCAGTGGCTCAAGAGACCCAGTACTTC. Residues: CASSQGPPVAQETQYF.

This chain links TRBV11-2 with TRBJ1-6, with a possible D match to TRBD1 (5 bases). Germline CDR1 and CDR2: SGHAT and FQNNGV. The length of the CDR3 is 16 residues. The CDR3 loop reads CTGSLHGSPYNSPLHF. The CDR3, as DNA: TGTACAGGCAGCTTACACGGGAGCCCCTATAATTCACCCCTCCACTTT.

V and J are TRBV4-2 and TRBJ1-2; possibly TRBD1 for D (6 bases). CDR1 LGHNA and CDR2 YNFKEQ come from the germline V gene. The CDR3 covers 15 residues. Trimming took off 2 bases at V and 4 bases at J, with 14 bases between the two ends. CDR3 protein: CASSQWSGQTYGYTF. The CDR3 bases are TGTGCCAGCAGCCAATGGTCTGGACAGACCTATGGCTACACCTTC.

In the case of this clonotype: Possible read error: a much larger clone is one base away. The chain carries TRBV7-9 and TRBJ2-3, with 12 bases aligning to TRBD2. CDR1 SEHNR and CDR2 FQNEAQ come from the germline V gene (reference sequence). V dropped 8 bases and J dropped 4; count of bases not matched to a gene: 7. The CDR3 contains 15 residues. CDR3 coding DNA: TGTGCCAGCGGCTCACTAGCGGGAGGCTCAGATACGCAGTATTTT. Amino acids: CASGSLAGGSDTQYF.

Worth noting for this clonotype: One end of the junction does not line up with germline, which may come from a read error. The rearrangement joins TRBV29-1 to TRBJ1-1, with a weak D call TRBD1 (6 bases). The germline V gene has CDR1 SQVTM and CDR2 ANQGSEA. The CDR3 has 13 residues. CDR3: CSVETGRITEGFF. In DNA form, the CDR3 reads TGCAGCGTTGAAACAGGGAGGATCACTGAAGGTTTCTTT.

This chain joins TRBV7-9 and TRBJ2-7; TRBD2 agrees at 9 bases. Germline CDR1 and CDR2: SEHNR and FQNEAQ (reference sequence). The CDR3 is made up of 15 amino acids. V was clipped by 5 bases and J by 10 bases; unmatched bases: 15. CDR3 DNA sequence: TGTGCCAGCAGCCGGCGGGAGGGTACCTACGAAGACCAGTACTTC. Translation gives CASSRREGTYEDQYF.

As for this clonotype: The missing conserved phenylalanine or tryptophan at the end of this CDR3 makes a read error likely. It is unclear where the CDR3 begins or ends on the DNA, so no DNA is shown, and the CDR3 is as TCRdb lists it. CDR3 amino acids: CASSIAGANVMTS. This chain links TRBV12-3 or TRBV12-4 with TRBJ2-6. Both ends counted, the CDR3 spans 13 residues.

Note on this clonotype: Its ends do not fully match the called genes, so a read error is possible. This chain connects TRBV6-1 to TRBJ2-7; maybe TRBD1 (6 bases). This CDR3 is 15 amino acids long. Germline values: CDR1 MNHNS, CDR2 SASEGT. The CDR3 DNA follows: TGTGCCGGCAGTGTTCCGGACAGAGCATCCTACGAGCAGTACTTC. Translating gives CAGSVPDRASYEQYF.

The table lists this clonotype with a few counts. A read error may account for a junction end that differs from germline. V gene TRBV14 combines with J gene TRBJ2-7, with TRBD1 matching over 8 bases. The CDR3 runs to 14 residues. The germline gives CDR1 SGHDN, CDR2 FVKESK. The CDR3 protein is CASSPGAGGYGQYF. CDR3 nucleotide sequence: TGTGCCAGCAGCCCGGGGGCAGGGGGCTACGGGCAGTACTTC. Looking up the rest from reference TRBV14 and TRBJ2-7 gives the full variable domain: EAGVTQFPSHSVIEKGQTVTLRCDPISGHDNLYWYRRVMGKEIKFLLHFVKESKQDESGMPNNRFLAERTGGTYSTLKVQPAELEDSGVYFCASSPGAGGYGQYFGPGTRLTVT.

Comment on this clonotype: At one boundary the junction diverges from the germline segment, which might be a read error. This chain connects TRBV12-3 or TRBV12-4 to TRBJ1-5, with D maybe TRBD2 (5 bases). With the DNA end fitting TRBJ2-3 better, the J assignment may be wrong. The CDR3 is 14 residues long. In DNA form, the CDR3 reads TGTGCTAGCAGCATCGGCGGGTTCGATCAGCCCCAGTATTTT. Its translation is CASSIGGFDQPQYF.

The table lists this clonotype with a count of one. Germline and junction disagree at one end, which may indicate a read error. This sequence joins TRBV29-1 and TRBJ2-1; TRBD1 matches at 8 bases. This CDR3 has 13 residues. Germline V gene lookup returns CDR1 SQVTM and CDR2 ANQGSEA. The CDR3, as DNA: TGCAGCATTGAGGGGGACAGGAACAATGAGCGGTTCTTC. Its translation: CSIEGDRNNERFF.

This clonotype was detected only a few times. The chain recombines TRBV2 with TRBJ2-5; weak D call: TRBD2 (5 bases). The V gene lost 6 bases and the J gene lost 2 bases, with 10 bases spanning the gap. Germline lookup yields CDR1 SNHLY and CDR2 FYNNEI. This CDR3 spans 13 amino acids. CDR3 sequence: CASSQRRQETQYF. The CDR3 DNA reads TGTGCCAGCAGCCAGCGGAGACAAGAGACCCAGTACTTC.

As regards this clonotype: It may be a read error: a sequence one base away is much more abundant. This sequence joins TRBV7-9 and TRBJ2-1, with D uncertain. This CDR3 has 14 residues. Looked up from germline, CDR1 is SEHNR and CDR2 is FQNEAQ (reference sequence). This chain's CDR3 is CASSFVRLTNEQSF. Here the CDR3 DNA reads TGTGCCAGCAGCTTCGTGCGGCTAACCAATGAGCAGTCCTTC.

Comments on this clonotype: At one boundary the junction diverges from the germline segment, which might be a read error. This CDR3 reads CASSPGVGSSYIEQSF. The CDR3 DNA is TGTGCCAGCAGCCCGGGAGTGGGGAGCTCCTACATTGAGCAGTCCTTC. This rearrangement joins TRBV5-4 to TRBJ2-1; the D gene is possibly TRBD2 (6 bases). Germline assignment: CDR1 SGHNT and CDR2 YYREEE (reference sequence). This CDR3 comprises 16 residues.

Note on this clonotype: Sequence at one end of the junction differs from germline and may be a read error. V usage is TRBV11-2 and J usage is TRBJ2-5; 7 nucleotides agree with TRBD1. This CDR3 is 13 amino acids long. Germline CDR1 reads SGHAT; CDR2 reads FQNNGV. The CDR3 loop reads CAISRDREETQHF. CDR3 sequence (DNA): TGTGCTATCAGCCGGGACAGAGAAGAGACCCAGCACTTC.

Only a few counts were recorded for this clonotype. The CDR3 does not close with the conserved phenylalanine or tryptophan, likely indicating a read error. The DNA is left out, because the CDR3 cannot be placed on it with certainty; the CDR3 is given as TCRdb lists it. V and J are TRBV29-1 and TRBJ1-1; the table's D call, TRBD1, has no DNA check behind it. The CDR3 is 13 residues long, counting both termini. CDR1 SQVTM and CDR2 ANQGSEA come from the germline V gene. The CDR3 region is CSARGDLNTEPFV.

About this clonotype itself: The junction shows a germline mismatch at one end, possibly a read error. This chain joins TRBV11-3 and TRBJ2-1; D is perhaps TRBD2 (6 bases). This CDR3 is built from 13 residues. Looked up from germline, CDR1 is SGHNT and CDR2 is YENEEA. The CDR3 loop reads CDSSAGSYNERFF. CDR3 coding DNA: TGTGACAGCAGTGCCGGGAGCTACAATGAGCGGTTCTTC. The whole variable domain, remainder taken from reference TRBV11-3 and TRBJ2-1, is EAGVVQSPRYKIIEKKQPVAFWCNPISGHNTLYWYLQNLGQGPELLIRYENEEAVDDSQLPKDRFSAERLKGVDSTLKIQPAELGDSAVYLCDSSAGSYNERFFGPGTRLTVL.

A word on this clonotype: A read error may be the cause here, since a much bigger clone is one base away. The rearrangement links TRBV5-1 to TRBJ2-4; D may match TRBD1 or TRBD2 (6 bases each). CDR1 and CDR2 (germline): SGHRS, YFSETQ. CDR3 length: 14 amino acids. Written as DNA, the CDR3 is TGCACCAGCAGTTGGAAGGGGGGCGAGGACATTCAGTACTTC. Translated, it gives CTSSWKGGEDIQYF.

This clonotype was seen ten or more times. The CDR3 bases are TGTGCCAGCAACTTAGCGGGAGGCAGGTCCTACGAGCAGTACTTC. It codes for CASNLAGGRSYEQYF. The V and J genes are TRBV6-2 or TRBV6-3 and TRBJ2-7; the match to TRBD2 covers 10 bases. From germline, CDR1 is MNHEY and CDR2 SVGEGT. The CDR3 is 15 amino acids. V trimming: 7 bases; J trimming: 1 base; junction bases outside the gene matches: 7.

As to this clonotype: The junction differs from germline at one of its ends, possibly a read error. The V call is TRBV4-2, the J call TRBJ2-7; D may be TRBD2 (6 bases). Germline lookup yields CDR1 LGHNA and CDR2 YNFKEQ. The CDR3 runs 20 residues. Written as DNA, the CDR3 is TGTGCCAGCAGCCCCTCGGTCGGCGGGACGAAACCGGCTTCCCTCCACGAGCATTACTTC. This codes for CASSPSVGGTKPASLHEHYF.

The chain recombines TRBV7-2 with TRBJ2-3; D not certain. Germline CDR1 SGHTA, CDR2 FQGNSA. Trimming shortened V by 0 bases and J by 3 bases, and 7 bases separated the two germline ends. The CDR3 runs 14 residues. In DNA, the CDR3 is TGTGCCAGCAGCTTAGCCATTAGAACAGATACGCAGTATTTT. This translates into CASSLAIRTDTQYF.

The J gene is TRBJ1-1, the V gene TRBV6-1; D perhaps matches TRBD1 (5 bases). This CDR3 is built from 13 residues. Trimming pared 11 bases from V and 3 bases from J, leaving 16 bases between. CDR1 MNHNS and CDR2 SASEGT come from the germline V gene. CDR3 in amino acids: CAVTKGRDTEAFF. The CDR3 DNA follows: TGTGCCGTCACAAAGGGGAGGGACACTGAAGCTTTCTTT.

The CDR3 nucleotides are TGCAGCGTTGGGACAGGGGATGTTGAAGCTTTCTTT. Encoded protein: CSVGTGDVEAFF. This chain links TRBV29-1 with TRBJ1-1; 9 bases align to TRBD1. CDR3 length: 12 residues. Germline CDR1 reads SQVTM; CDR2 reads ANQGSEA. After removal of 4 bases from V and 7 bases from J, the junction contained 4 bases not matched to a gene.

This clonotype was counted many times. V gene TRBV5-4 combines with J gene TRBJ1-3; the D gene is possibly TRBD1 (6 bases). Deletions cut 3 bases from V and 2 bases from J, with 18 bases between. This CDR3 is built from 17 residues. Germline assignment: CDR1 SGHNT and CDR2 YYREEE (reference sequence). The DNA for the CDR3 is TGTGCCAGCAGCTCTCCGGATGGACCAGGGGCTGGAAACACCATATATTTT. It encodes CASSSPDGPGAGNTIYF.

CDR3 in amino acids: CSVQTGGSLTEAFF. CDR3 DNA: TGCAGCGTGCAAACGGGGGGATCCCTCACTGAAGCTTTCTTT. The chain employs TRBV29-1 and TRBJ1-1; tentatively, D is TRBD1 (5 bases). The CDR3 has 14 amino acids. The germline V and J ends were trimmed by 6 bases and 4 bases, with 18 bases remaining between them. CDR1 is SQVTM and CDR2 is ANQGSEA in the germline V gene.

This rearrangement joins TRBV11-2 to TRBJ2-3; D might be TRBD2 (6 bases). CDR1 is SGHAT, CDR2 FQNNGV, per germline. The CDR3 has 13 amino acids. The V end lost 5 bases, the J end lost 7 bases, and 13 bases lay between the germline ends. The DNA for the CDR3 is TGTGCCAGCAGCCTGCAAGGGAGGAATACGCAGTATTTT. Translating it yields CASSLQGRNTQYF.

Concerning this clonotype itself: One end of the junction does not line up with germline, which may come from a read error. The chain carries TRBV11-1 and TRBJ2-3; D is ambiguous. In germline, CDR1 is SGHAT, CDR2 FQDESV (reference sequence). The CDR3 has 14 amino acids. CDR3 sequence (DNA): TGTGCCAGCAGTTTAAGGCAACGTGCGCGAGAGTCTCGCTTT. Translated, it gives CASSLRQRARESRF.